This is a list of T cell receptor beta chains from one sample in a study of cytomegalovirus exposure and HLA in healthy donors. Assay used: immunoSEQ multiplex PCR; TCRdb lists only in-frame clones, some missing. The sample includes about 190,000 clones, around three quarters of them seen just once. Sequencing was done on a sample of PBMCs. These receptor sequences come from a woman aged 18-29 years in good health and CMV-seronegative. CDR3s include the opening cysteine and the closing phenylalanine or tryptophan. Fields, in order: CDR3 length, clone size, J gene, V gene, D gene, CDR3 protein, CDR3 DNA. D genes are given only for firm matches. Clone size, where shown, is once, few, many, or a class for clones that have expanded.

len: 17
abundance: many
j_gene: TRBJ1-5
v_gene: TRBV19
d_gene: NA
CDR3aa: CASSIFAPIGGNQPQHF
CDR3nt: TGTGCCAGTAGTATTTTCGCCCCGATAGGAGGCAATCAGCCCCAGCATTTT

len: 12
abundance: NA
j_gene: TRBJ1-2
v_gene: TRBV6-1
d_gene: NA
CDR3aa: CASTGRAYGYTF
CDR3nt: TGTGCCAGCACTGGGAGGGCCTATGGCTACACCTTC

len: 14
abundance: NA
j_gene: TRBJ2-5
v_gene: TRBV5-1
d_gene: NA
CDR3aa: CASSPVGPRETQYF
CDR3nt: TGCGCCAGCAGCCCCGTGGGGCCCCGGGAGACCCAGTACTTC

len: 14
abundance: few
j_gene: TRBJ1-4
v_gene: TRBV28
d_gene: TRBD1
CDR3aa: CASSRDRGHEKLFF
CDR3nt: TGTGCCAGCAGTAGGGACAGGGGTCATGAAAAACTGTTTTTT

len: 14
abundance: NA
j_gene: TRBJ1-2
v_gene: TRBV2
d_gene: NA
CDR3aa: CASSPGVPHYGYTF
CDR3nt: TGTGCCAGCAGTCCAGGGGTACCACACTATGGCTACACCTTC

len: 16
abundance: NA
j_gene: TRBJ1-3
v_gene: TRBV5-1
d_gene: TRBD1
CDR3aa: CASSTGQLFSGNTIYF
CDR3nt: TGCGCCAGCAGCACGGGACAGCTTTTCTCTGGAAACACCATATATTTT

len: 14
abundance: few
j_gene: TRBJ1-1
v_gene: TRBV4-2
d_gene: NA
CDR3aa: CASSPAGGNTEAFF
CDR3nt: TGTGCCAGCAGCCCCGCGGGGGGGAACACTGAAGCTTTCTTT

len: 15
abundance: NA
j_gene: TRBJ2-5
v_gene: TRBV14
d_gene: TRBD1
CDR3aa: CASSHWTGDKETQYF
CDR3nt: TGTGCCAGCAGCCATTGGACAGGGGACAAGGAGACCCAGTACTTC

len: 16
abundance: NA
j_gene: TRBJ2-1
v_gene: TRBV15
d_gene: TRBD2
CDR3aa: CATSRVLAGPYNEQFF
CDR3nt: TGTGCCACCAGCAGAGTACTAGCGGGCCCCTACAATGAGCAGTTCTTC

len: 16
abundance: NA
j_gene: TRBJ1-3
v_gene: TRBV7-2
d_gene: NA
CDR3aa: CASSLGSGDTGNTIYF
CDR3nt: TGTGCCAGCAGCTTAGGATCGGGGGATACTGGAAACACCATATATTTT

len: 16
abundance: NA
j_gene: TRBJ2-7
v_gene: TRBV13
d_gene: NA
CDR3aa: CASSFSAAGSFYEQYF
CDR3nt: TGTGCCAGCAGCTTCTCGGCAGCGGGTAGCTTCTACGAGCAGTACTTC

len: 14
abundance: NA
j_gene: TRBJ1-1
v_gene: TRBV7-8
d_gene: NA
CDR3aa: CASSRAGRQRVAFF
CDR3nt: TGTGCCAGCAGCCGGGCGGGCAGGCAGCGTGTAGCTTTCTTT

len: 12
abundance: NA
j_gene: TRBJ1-2
v_gene: TRBV29-1
d_gene: TRBD1
CDR3aa: CSVETGQGPYTF
CDR3nt: TGCAGCGTTGAAACCGGACAGGGTCCCTACACCTTC

len: 13
abundance: NA
j_gene: TRBJ2-7
v_gene: TRBV19
d_gene: NA
CDR3aa: CASSMGLPYEQYF
CDR3nt: TGTGCCAGTAGTATGGGCCTACCCTACGAGCAGTACTTC

len: 16
abundance: NA
j_gene: TRBJ2-2
v_gene: TRBV9
d_gene: TRBD1
CDR3aa: CASSPATGANTGELFF
CDR3nt: TGTGCCAGCAGCCCAGCGACAGGGGCAAACACCGGGGAGCTGTTTTTT

len: 16
abundance: once
j_gene: TRBJ2-7
v_gene: TRBV28
d_gene: NA
CDR3aa: CASSQGGASSSYEQYF
CDR3nt: TGTGCCAGCAGCCAAGGGGGGGCATCCAGCTCCTACGAGCAGTACTTC

len: 13
abundance: few
j_gene: TRBJ2-5
v_gene: TRBV5-8
d_gene: NA
CDR3aa: CANSGGRKETQYF
CDR3nt: TGTGCCAACTCAGGGGGGCGGAAAGAGACCCAGTACTTC

len: 14
abundance: few
j_gene: TRBJ2-7
v_gene: TRBV4-1
d_gene: NA
CDR3aa: CASSRTESSYEQYF
CDR3nt: TGCGCCAGCAGTCGGACTGAGAGCTCCTACGAGCAGTACTTC

len: 16
abundance: NA
j_gene: TRBJ1-6
v_gene: TRBV7-3
d_gene: NA
CDR3aa: CASSPRGGANNSPLHF
CDR3nt: TGTGCCAGCAGCCCCCGGGGAGGGGCTAATAATTCACCCCTCCACTTT

len: 16
abundance: NA
j_gene: TRBJ2-1
v_gene: TRBV4-1
d_gene: TRBD2
CDR3aa: CASSQFPSGSTNEQFF
CDR3nt: TGCGCCAGCAGCCAGTTCCCCAGCGGGAGCACCAATGAGCAGTTCTTC

len: 15
abundance: NA
j_gene: TRBJ1-3
v_gene: TRBV25-1
d_gene: NA
CDR3aa: CASSEFSRSGNTIYF
CDR3nt: TGTGCCAGCAGTGAATTCTCCCGCTCTGGAAACACCATATATTTT

len: 11
abundance: NA
j_gene: TRBJ2-1
v_gene: TRBV20-1
d_gene: NA
CDR3aa: CSARSYNEQFF
CDR3nt: TGCAGTGCTCGCTCCTACAATGAGCAGTTCTTC

len: 17
abundance: NA
j_gene: TRBJ1-1
v_gene: TRBV18
d_gene: NA
CDR3aa: CASSPPATGGLGTEAFF
CDR3nt: TGTGCCAGCTCACCACCGGCCACGGGGGGTCTCGGCACTGAAGCTTTCTTT

len: 12
abundance: NA
j_gene: TRBJ2-7
v_gene: TRBV6-6
d_gene: TRBD2
CDR3aa: CASGGDSYEQYF
CDR3nt: TGTGCCAGCGGGGGGGACTCCTACGAGCAGTACTTC

len: 17
abundance: NA
j_gene: TRBJ2-3
v_gene: TRBV19
d_gene: TRBD2
CDR3aa: CASSMRGAGGRTDTQYF
CDR3nt: TGTGCCAGTAGTATGAGGGGAGCGGGAGGGCGCACAGATACGCAGTATTTT

len: 13
abundance: NA
j_gene: TRBJ1-3
v_gene: TRBV7-8
d_gene: NA
CDR3aa: CASSALQGNTIYF
CDR3nt: TGTGCCAGCAGCGCCTTACAGGGAAACACCATATATTTT

len: 14
abundance: NA
j_gene: TRBJ1-2
v_gene: TRBV5-6
d_gene: TRBD1
CDR3aa: CASSPQGAGSGYTF
CDR3nt: TGTGCCAGCAGTCCACAGGGGGCCGGGAGTGGCTACACCTTC

len: 14
abundance: NA
j_gene: TRBJ2-5
v_gene: TRBV7-2
d_gene: NA
CDR3aa: CASSLGGKKETQYF
CDR3nt: TGTGCCAGCAGCTTAGGAGGCAAGAAAGAGACCCAGTACTTC

len: 14
abundance: once
j_gene: TRBJ2-1
v_gene: TRBV5-4
d_gene: NA
CDR3aa: CASSRRDHYNEQFF
CDR3nt: TGTGCCAGCAGCCGCCGGGATCACTACAATGAGCAGTTCTTC

len: 13
abundance: NA
j_gene: TRBJ1-1
v_gene: TRBV28
d_gene: NA
CDR3aa: CASSLEGNTEAFF
CDR3nt: TGTGCCAGCAGTTTGGAGGGGAACACTGAAGCTTTCTTT

len: 13
abundance: NA
j_gene: TRBJ2-7
v_gene: TRBV10-3
d_gene: NA
CDR3aa: CAISPYGGDEQYF
CDR3nt: TGTGCCATCAGTCCCTATGGGGGCGACGAGCAGTACTTC

len: 15
abundance: NA
j_gene: TRBJ2-5
v_gene: TRBV19
d_gene: NA
CDR3aa: CASSRRLDWGETQYF
CDR3nt: TGTGCCAGTAGTAGGAGACTAGATTGGGGGGAGACCCAGTACTTC

len: 19
abundance: NA
j_gene: TRBJ1-3
v_gene: TRBV28
d_gene: NA
CDR3aa: CASSRSPTPGLSSGNTIYF
CDR3nt: TGTGCCAGCAGCCGTTCCCCAACGCCAGGCCTCAGCTCTGGAAACACCATATATTTT

len: 14
abundance: NA
j_gene: TRBJ2-1
v_gene: TRBV11-2
d_gene: TRBD2
CDR3aa: CASSLSGGSDEQFF
CDR3nt: TGTGCCAGCAGCTTAAGCGGGGGTTCCGATGAGCAGTTCTTC

len: 16
abundance: once
j_gene: TRBJ1-3
v_gene: TRBV6-5
d_gene: TRBD1
CDR3aa: CASSSGTGTSGNTIYF
CDR3nt: TGTGCCAGCAGTTCCGGGACAGGGACCTCTGGAAACACCATATATTTT

len: 15
abundance: NA
j_gene: TRBJ2-1
v_gene: TRBV19
d_gene: NA
CDR3aa: CASSIVGAQNNEQFF
CDR3nt: TGTGCCAGTAGTATAGTGGGGGCGCAGAACAATGAGCAGTTCTTC

len: 14
abundance: NA
j_gene: TRBJ2-3
v_gene: TRBV6-1
d_gene: TRBD2
CDR3aa: CAIKTSGRTDTQYF
CDR3nt: TGTGCCATCAAGACTAGCGGCCGCACAGATACGCAGTATTTT

len: 15
abundance: NA
j_gene: TRBJ2-5
v_gene: TRBV6-5
d_gene: TRBD2
CDR3aa: CASSYSAGGLETQYF
CDR3nt: TGTGCCAGCAGTTACTCTGCGGGGGGGCTTGAGACCCAGTACTTC

len: 17
abundance: NA
j_gene: TRBJ1-6
v_gene: TRBV19
d_gene: NA
CDR3aa: CASSSRVASSYNSPLHF
CDR3nt: TGTGCCAGTAGTTCCCGGGTCGCCAGCTCCTATAATTCACCCCTCCACTTT

len: 15
abundance: once
j_gene: TRBJ2-5
v_gene: TRBV6-4
d_gene: TRBD2
CDR3aa: CASSEIAGDQETQYF
CDR3nt: TGTGCCAGCAGTGAAATAGCGGGGGATCAAGAGACCCAGTACTTC

len: 14
abundance: NA
j_gene: TRBJ2-7
v_gene: TRBV27
d_gene: NA
CDR3aa: CASSLSGGIGEQYF
CDR3nt: TGTGCCAGCAGTTTATCAGGGGGAATTGGCGAGCAGTACTTC

len: 20
abundance: NA
j_gene: TRBJ2-6
v_gene: TRBV7-8
d_gene: TRBD2
CDR3aa: CASSPQVGTSAFSGANVLTF
CDR3nt: TGTGCCAGCAGCCCCCAAGTCGGGACTAGCGCTTTCTCTGGGGCCAACGTCCTGACTTTC

len: 15
abundance: NA
j_gene: TRBJ2-7
v_gene: TRBV29-1
d_gene: NA
CDR3aa: CSVAREGQKSYEQYF
CDR3nt: TGCAGCGTTGCCAGGGAAGGTCAGAAATCCTACGAGCAGTACTTC

len: 17
abundance: few
j_gene: TRBJ2-7
v_gene: TRBV4-1
d_gene: TRBD1
CDR3aa: CASSRYPGTGPTYEQYF
CDR3nt: TGCGCCAGCAGCCGATATCCTGGGACAGGGCCTACCTACGAGCAGTACTTC

len: 15
abundance: NA
j_gene: TRBJ2-5
v_gene: TRBV2
d_gene: NA
CDR3aa: CASRTESRLSWAQYF
CDR3nt: TGTGCCAGCAGGACAGAGTCCCGTTTGAGTTGGGCCCAGTACTTC

len: 14
abundance: few
j_gene: TRBJ2-5
v_gene: TRBV28
d_gene: TRBD1
CDR3aa: CASNAPGQSETQYF
CDR3nt: TGTGCCAGCAATGCGCCGGGACAGTCAGAGACCCAGTACTTC

len: 16
abundance: NA
j_gene: TRBJ2-1
v_gene: TRBV7-3
d_gene: TRBD2
CDR3aa: CASSLIAQREYNEQFF
CDR3nt: TGTGCCAGCAGCTTAATTGCCCAGCGGGAGTACAATGAGCAGTTCTTC

len: 13
abundance: once
j_gene: TRBJ2-1
v_gene: TRBV2
d_gene: TRBD1
CDR3aa: CASRGQGSNEQFF
CDR3nt: TGTGCCAGCCGCGGACAGGGGAGCAATGAGCAGTTCTTC

len: 13
abundance: NA
j_gene: TRBJ1-4
v_gene: TRBV18
d_gene: NA
CDR3aa: CASSPRAYEKLFF
CDR3nt: TGTGCCAGCTCACCACGGGCCTATGAAAAACTGTTTTTT

len: 14
abundance: few
j_gene: TRBJ1-5
v_gene: TRBV2
d_gene: NA
CDR3aa: CASRLLLSNQPQHF
CDR3nt: TGTGCCAGTAGACTGCTCCTTAGCAATCAGCCCCAGCATTTT

len: 14
abundance: NA
j_gene: TRBJ2-5
v_gene: TRBV6-1
d_gene: NA
CDR3aa: CASPRGGAKETQYF
CDR3nt: TGTGCCAGCCCTCGGGGCGGGGCAAAAGAGACCCAGTACTTC

len: 14
abundance: NA
j_gene: TRBJ1-2
v_gene: TRBV5-1
d_gene: NA
CDR3aa: CASSLAPSRYGYTF
CDR3nt: TGCGCCAGCAGCTTGGCCCCATCGCGCTATGGCTACACCTTC

len: 12
abundance: NA
j_gene: TRBJ2-7
v_gene: TRBV28
d_gene: NA
CDR3aa: CASSPGTYEQYF
CDR3nt: TGTGCCAGCAGTCCAGGGACATATGAGCAGTACTTC